Detailed here is one T cell receptor (beta chain). These data belong to a study of shared clonotypes between healthy human individuals. Naive CD8 cells were CD45RO-negative, positively selected for CCR7, excluding terminally differentiated effector memory CD45RA+ cells. Per germline, CDR1 MNHNS and CDR2 SASEGT. The CDR3 runs to 15 residues. The germline V and J ends were trimmed by 7 bases and 0 bases, with 15 bases remaining between them. Deep was the level used in running the assay. Sequenced by immunoSEQ multiplex PCR; TCRdb stores in-frame clones only, minus some. The sample lists under 1 million clones, roughly 92% seen once, with around 24% in the top ten.

This TCR derives from a man aged 25-45 years in good health. Material: naive CD8+ T cells sorted from blood. V usage is TRBV6-1 and J usage is TRBJ2-5; D is undetermined. CDR3 residues: CASKSFAEYQETQYF. The CDR3 nucleotides read TGTGCCAGCAAGTCGTTTGCCGAGTACCAAGAGACCCAGTACTTC.